The 25 T cell receptor beta chains below come from one sample, sequenced in a study of CD8 T cells in Susac syndrome. The authors reverse transcribed roughly 0.5 to 1 ug RNA with random hexamers. MiXCR, applied by TCRdb to the immunoSEQ multiplex PCR reads, yields one record per CDR3 protein. Of about 120,000 distinct CDR3 sequences detected, about 93% appear once; the ten largest clones hold 0.095% to 0.1%. Sequenced: CD4+ T cells from PBMCs. Receptors were obtained from a human donor in good health.

This clonotype was detected only once. This chain uses TRBV13 with TRBJ1-1, with D uncertain. V gave up 6 bases and J gave up 3 bases, with 14 bases separating them. Germline V gene lookup returns CDR1 PRHDT and CDR2 FYEKMQ (reference sequence). CDR3 length: 14 amino acids. The CDR3 nucleotides read TGTGCCAGCAGGGCCCTCTTGCGGCACACTGAAGCTTTCTTT. Residues: CASRALLRHTEAFF.

This chain links TRBV19 with TRBJ2-2; possibly TRBD1 for D (6 bases). This CDR3 is built from 16 residues. Germline V CDR1 and CDR2: LNHDA, SQIVND (reference sequence). Between the trimmed V and J ends, which lost 6 bases and 3 bases, there was a span of 17 bases. The CDR3 loop reads CASRLKRQAYTGELFF. The CDR3 DNA follows: TGTGCCAGTAGATTAAAAAGACAGGCTTACACCGGGGAGCTGTTTTTT. Variable domain in full (rest from reference TRBV19 and TRBJ2-2): DGGITQSPKYLFRKEGQNVTLSCEQNLNHDAMYWYRQDPGQGLRLIYYSQIVNDFQKGDIAEGYSVSREKKESFPLTVTSAQKNPTAFYLCASRLKRQAYTGELFFGEGSRLTVL.

The gene calls are TRBV27 and TRBJ1-6, with unresolved D. This CDR3 is 13 amino acids long. Looked up from germline, CDR1 is MNHEY and CDR2 is SMNVEV (reference sequence). The V end was cut by 3 bases, the J end by 8 bases, with 8 bases between. The CDR3 region is CASSFYGYSPLHF. Here the CDR3 DNA reads TGTGCCAGCAGTTTTTACGGATATTCACCCCTCCACTTT.

This clonotype was recorded once. The CDR3 sequence: CASSLAPVGTSGGETQYF. The DNA of the CDR3 is TGCGCCAGCAGCTTGGCACCGGTCGGGACTAGCGGCGGAGAGACCCAGTACTTC. V is TRBV5-1 and J is TRBJ2-5; 11 bases agree with TRBD2. CDR3 length equals 18 residues. J lost 4 bases, V lost 0 bases, and 11 bases had no gene match. Germline CDR1 and CDR2: SGHRS and YFSETQ.

The chain uses TRBV20-1 and TRBJ2-1, with 8 bases fitting TRBD2. The V segment lost 7 bases and the J segment 8 bases; nucleotides outside the gene matches: 10. Per germline, CDR1 DFQATT and CDR2 SNEGSKA (reference sequence). The CDR3 spans 13 residues. CDR3 sequence: CSDKTSDLYEQFF. The CDR3 bases are TGCAGTGATAAGACTAGCGATCTTTATGAGCAGTTCTTC.

The chain carries TRBV12-3 or TRBV12-4 and TRBJ1-2, with unresolved D. There are 13 residues in the CDR3. V was pared by 2 bases and J by 8 bases, with 12 bases between. Here the CDR3 DNA reads TGTGCCAGCAGTTTAATTACGGCTCTCGGCTACACCTTC. Its protein product is CASSLITALGYTF.

The V and J genes are TRBV2 and TRBJ2-1; D perhaps matches TRBD2 (5 bases). Germline V gene lookup returns CDR1 SNHLY and CDR2 FYNNEI. CDR3 length: 16 residues. V lost 3 bases to trimming and J lost 6 bases, with 18 bases between them. The CDR3 loop reads CASSDFLLEDLNEQFF. The CDR3 DNA sequence: TGTGCCAGCAGTGATTTTCTTTTGGAGGATCTCAATGAGCAGTTCTTC.

In its sample, this clonotype was seen once. The chain is built from TRBV10-3 and TRBJ2-1; D gene unclear. V gave up 0 bases and J gave up 9 bases, with 6 bases separating them. This CDR3 is 12 amino acids long. CDR1 is ENHRY and CDR2 is SYGVKD in the germline V gene. CDR3 DNA sequence: TGTGCCATCAGTGAGTCTGGGGTTGAGCAGTTCTTC. The encoded protein is CAISESGVEQFF.

This chain uses TRBV20-1 with TRBJ2-1, with D possibly being TRBD2 (6 bases). The CDR3 consists of 12 residues. From germline, CDR1 is DFQATT and CDR2 SNEGSKA (reference sequence). The CDR3 reads CRPGLANNEQFF. Written as DNA, the CDR3 is TGCAGGCCTGGGCTAGCGAACAATGAGCAGTTCTTC.

V gene TRBV4-2 combines with J gene TRBJ2-7; 10 nucleotides line up with TRBD2. The CDR3 extends over 16 amino acids. Germline assignment: CDR1 LGHNA and CDR2 YNFKEQ. V gave up 3 bases and J gave up 3 bases; unmatched junction bases: 8. The CDR3 protein is CASSHGAGGPYYEQYF. CDR3 DNA sequence: TGTGCCAGCAGCCATGGAGCGGGAGGGCCTTACTACGAGCAGTACTTC.

The chain is built from TRBV29-1 and TRBJ1-1; no reliable D call. Germline CDR1 is SQVTM and CDR2 is ANQGSEA. The germline V and J ends were trimmed by 7 bases and 3 bases, with 12 bases remaining between them. The CDR3 is made up of 12 amino acids. CDR3 DNA sequence: TGCAGCGCTGGAGATGGTGACACTGAAGCTTTCTTT. This codes for CSAGDGDTEAFF.

V gene TRBV5-1 combines with J gene TRBJ2-2; 13 bases map to TRBD2. The ends lost 4 bases at V and 5 bases at J; junction bases unmatched: 5. In germline, CDR1 is SGHRS, CDR2 YFSETQ. The CDR3 runs to 16 residues. The chain's CDR3 is CASSPGTSGNTGELFF. For the CDR3, the DNA is TGCGCCAGCAGCCCGGGGACTAGCGGGAATACCGGGGAGCTGTTTTTT.

The chain has TRBV3-1 and TRBJ2-1; D unresolved. The length of the CDR3 is 11 residues. Germline V gene lookup returns CDR1 LGHDT and CDR2 YNNKEL (reference sequence). V was shortened by 1 base and J by 9 bases, with 4 bases between the two germline ends. CDR3 protein: CASSQGAEQFF. The CDR3 DNA sequence: TGTGCCAGCAGCCAAGGGGCTGAGCAGTTCTTC.

The rearrangement uses TRBV6-5 and TRBJ1-5; no clear D gene. Trimming took off 0 bases at V and 4 bases at J, with 7 bases between the two ends. The CDR3 runs to 14 residues. The germline V gene encodes CDR1 MNHEY and CDR2 SVGAGI. Here the CDR3 reads CASSYSKRNQPQHF. The DNA for the CDR3 is TGTGCCAGCAGTTACTCGAAGAGAAATCAGCCCCAGCATTTT.

The chain is built from TRBV19 and TRBJ2-2, with D perhaps TRBD2 (6 bases). Trimming shortened V by 1 base and J by 4 bases, and 19 bases separated the two germline ends. The length of the CDR3 is 18 residues. Germline CDR1 reads LNHDA; CDR2 reads SQIVND (reference sequence). CDR3 protein: CASSIGWRGRASTGELFF. The CDR3 DNA is TGTGCCAGTAGTATAGGGTGGCGGGGACGGGCGAGCACCGGGGAGCTGTTTTTT.

The V call is TRBV19, the J call TRBJ2-2; unclear D gene. The CDR3 length is 14 residues. Germline CDR1 reads LNHDA; CDR2 reads SQIVND (reference sequence). Trimming took off 6 bases at V and 5 bases at J, with 13 bases between the two ends. The CDR3 nucleotides read TGTGCCAGTAGCCCTACTTTAGGGACCGGGGAGCTGTTTTTT. The encoded protein is CASSPTLGTGELFF.

The CDR3 spells CASSRGTGQGTSPLHF. CDR3 nucleotide sequence: TGTGCCAGCAGCCGAGGAACGGGACAGGGTACTTCACCCCTCCACTTT. The chain combines TRBV7-9 with TRBJ1-6; 9 bases fit TRBD1. CDR1 is SEHNR, CDR2 FQNEAQ, per germline (reference sequence). V lost 5 bases, J lost 9 bases, and 11 bases stayed unmatched. The CDR3 is made up of 16 amino acids.

The chain has TRBV14 and TRBJ2-2; D unclear. Germline V gene sequence: CDR1 SGHDN, CDR2 FVKESK. This CDR3 spans 13 amino acids. V was cut by 3 bases and J by 4 bases, with 6 bases left in between. The DNA for the CDR3 is TGTGCCAGCAGCCATTTACCCACCGGGGAGCTGTTTTTT. It codes for CASSHLPTGELFF.

The gene calls are TRBV10-3 and TRBJ2-7; D not resolved. The CDR3 has 11 residues. Germline assignment: CDR1 ENHRY and CDR2 SYGVKD. V was shortened by 10 bases and J by 3 bases, with 10 bases between the two germline ends. Here the CDR3 DNA reads TGTGCCACCAGGACGGACTACGAGCAGTACTTC. Translation: CATRTDYEQYF.

The chain links TRBV19 to TRBJ1-1, with D uncertain. CDR3 length: 14 amino acids. Per germline, CDR1 LNHDA and CDR2 SQIVND (reference sequence). The V end was cut by 6 bases, the J end by 1 base, with 12 bases between. CDR3 amino acids: CASRSPGSNTEAFF. CDR3 in DNA: TGTGCCAGTAGGAGTCCAGGATCGAACACTGAAGCTTTCTTT.

The chain combines TRBV29-1 with TRBJ2-1, with 11 bases identical to TRBD2. The V segment lost 4 bases and the J segment 7 bases; nucleotides outside the gene matches: 9. Germline V gene lookup returns CDR1 SQVTM and CDR2 ANQGSEA. The length of the CDR3 is 15 residues. The CDR3 here is CSVAVLAGGMNEQFF. Written as DNA, the CDR3 is TGCAGCGTTGCGGTGCTAGCGGGAGGTATGAATGAGCAGTTCTTC.

CDR3: CASSLDLLLGELFF. CDR3 DNA sequence: TGTGCCAGCAGCTTAGACTTGCTTTTGGGGGAGCTGTTTTTT. V gene TRBV7-9 combines with J gene TRBJ2-2; the D is unclear. This CDR3 has 14 residues. V gave up 1 base and J gave up 8 bases, with 11 bases separating them. Germline V gene sequence: CDR1 SEHNR, CDR2 FQNEAQ (reference sequence).

V and J are TRBV29-1 and TRBJ1-1; D might be TRBD1 (6 bases). CDR3 length: 12 amino acids. Trimming pared 1 base from V and 7 bases from J, leaving 10 bases between. Germline CDR1 reads SQVTM; CDR2 reads ANQGSEA. The CDR3 region is CSVEVGQIEAFF. The CDR3 DNA reads TGCAGCGTTGAAGTAGGACAGATTGAAGCTTTCTTT.

The chain recombines TRBV4-3 with TRBJ1-6; 11 bases are shared with TRBD1. Unmatched junction bases numbered 4, after V lost 2 bases and J lost 7 bases. The length of the CDR3 is 16 residues. Looked up from germline, CDR1 is LGHNA and CDR2 is YSLEER. The CDR3 here is CASSQMRDRGNSPLHF. The CDR3 DNA sequence: TGCGCCAGCAGCCAAATGAGGGACAGGGGGAATTCACCCCTCCACTTT.

The CDR3 protein is CASRGTGQELNYGYTF. CDR3 nucleotides: TGTGCCAGCAGGGGGACGGGACAGGAACTTAACTATGGCTACACCTTC. This chain uses TRBV12-3 or TRBV12-4 with TRBJ1-2; 8 bases are shared with TRBD1. This CDR3 comprises 16 residues. J lost 1 base, V lost 6 bases, and 10 bases had no gene match.